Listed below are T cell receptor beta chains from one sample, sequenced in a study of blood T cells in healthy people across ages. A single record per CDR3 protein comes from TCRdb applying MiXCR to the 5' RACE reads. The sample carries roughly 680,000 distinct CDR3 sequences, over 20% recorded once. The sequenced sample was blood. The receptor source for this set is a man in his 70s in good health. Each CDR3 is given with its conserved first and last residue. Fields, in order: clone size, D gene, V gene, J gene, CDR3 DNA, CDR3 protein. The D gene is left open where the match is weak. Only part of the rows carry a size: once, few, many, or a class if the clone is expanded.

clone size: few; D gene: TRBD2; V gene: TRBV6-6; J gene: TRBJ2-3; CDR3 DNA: TGTGCCAGCAGATTGACTAGCGGGAGCACAGATACGCAGTATTTT; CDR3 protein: CASRLTSGSTDTQYF
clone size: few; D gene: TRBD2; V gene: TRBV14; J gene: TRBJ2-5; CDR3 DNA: TGTGCCAGCAGCCAATGGACTAGCCCAGAGACCCAGTACTTC; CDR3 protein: CASSQWTSPETQYF
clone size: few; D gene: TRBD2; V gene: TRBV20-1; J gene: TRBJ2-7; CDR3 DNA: TGCAGTGCTAGAGATCCAGTCGGGCTAGCGGGAGCCACAGAGCAGTACTTC; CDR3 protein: CSARDPVGLAGATEQYF
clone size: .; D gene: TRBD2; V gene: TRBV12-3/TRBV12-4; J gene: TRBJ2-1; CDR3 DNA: TGTGCCAGCAGTGTAGCGGGAGTGCACAATGAGCAGTTCTTC; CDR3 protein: CASSVAGVHNEQFF
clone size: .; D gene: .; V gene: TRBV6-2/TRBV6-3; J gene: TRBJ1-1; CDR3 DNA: TGTGCCAGCAGTTACGAAACACGGAACACTGAAGCTTTCTTT; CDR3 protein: CASSYETRNTEAFF
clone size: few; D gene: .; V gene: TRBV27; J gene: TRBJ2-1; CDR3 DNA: TGTGCCAGCAGTTTATCTGTCGATGTCGTCTACAATGAGCAGTTCTTC; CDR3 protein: CASSLSVDVVYNEQFF
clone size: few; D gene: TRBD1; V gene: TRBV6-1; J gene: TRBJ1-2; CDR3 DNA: TGTGCCAGTTGTATGGACAGGGGCTATGGCTACACCTTC; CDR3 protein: CASCMDRGYGYTF
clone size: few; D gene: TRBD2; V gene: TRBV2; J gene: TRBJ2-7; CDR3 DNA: TGTGCCAGCAGTGAACAAGTTCTAGCGGGGAATGAGCAGTACTTC; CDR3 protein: CASSEQVLAGNEQYF
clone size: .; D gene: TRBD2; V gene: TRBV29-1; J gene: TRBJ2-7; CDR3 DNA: TGCAGCGTTGACTTAGCGGGAGAATACGAGCAGTACTTC; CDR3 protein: CSVDLAGEYEQYF
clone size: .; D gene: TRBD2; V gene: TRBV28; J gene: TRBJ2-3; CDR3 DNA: TGTGCCAGCAGTTCATTGCGGGAGGATACAGATACGCAGTATTTT; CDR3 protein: CASSSLREDTDTQYF
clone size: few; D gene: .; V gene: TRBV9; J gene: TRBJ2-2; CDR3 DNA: TGTGCCAGTACGGTGGGGGACACCGGGGAGCTGTTTTTT; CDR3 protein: CASTVGDTGELFF
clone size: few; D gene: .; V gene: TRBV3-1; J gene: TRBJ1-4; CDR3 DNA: TGTGCCAGCAGCCATGCGCGGGGGGCTAATGAAAAACTGTTTTTT; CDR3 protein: CASSHARGANEKLFF
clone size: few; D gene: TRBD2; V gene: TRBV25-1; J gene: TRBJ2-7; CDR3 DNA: TGTGCCAGCACCCCGACTAGCGGGAGTCGCGAGCAGTACTTC; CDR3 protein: CASTPTSGSREQYF
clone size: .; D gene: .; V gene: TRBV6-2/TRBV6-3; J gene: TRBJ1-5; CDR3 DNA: TGTGCCAGCAGTTACGATCGCAGAGGGATCAATCAGCCCCAGCATTTT; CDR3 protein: CASSYDRRGINQPQHF
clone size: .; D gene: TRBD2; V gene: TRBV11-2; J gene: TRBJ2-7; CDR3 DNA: TGTGCCAGCAGCTTAGAGCCGGGACTACAATCCTACGAGCAGTACTTC; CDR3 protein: CASSLEPGLQSYEQYF
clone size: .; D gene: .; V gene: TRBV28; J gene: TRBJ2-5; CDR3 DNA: TGTGCCAGCAGTTTCCTGAGGGGGGGAGTTGGAACCCAGTACTTC; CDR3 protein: CASSFLRGGVGTQYF
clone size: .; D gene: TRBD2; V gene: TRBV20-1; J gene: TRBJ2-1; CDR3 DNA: TGCAGTGCTCCGGGACTAGCGGGTCCGTACGGCAATGAGCAGTTCTTC; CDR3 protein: CSAPGLAGPYGNEQFF
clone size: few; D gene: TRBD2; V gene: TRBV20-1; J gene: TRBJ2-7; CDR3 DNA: TGCAGTGCTAGAGATCCGGCGCGGGAGTCTTACGGCGAGCAGTACTTC; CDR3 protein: CSARDPARESYGEQYF
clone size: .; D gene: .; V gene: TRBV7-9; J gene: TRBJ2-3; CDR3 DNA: TGTGCCAGCAGCTTAGCCAGGGCAGGCACAGATACGCAGTATTTT; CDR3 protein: CASSLARAGTDTQYF
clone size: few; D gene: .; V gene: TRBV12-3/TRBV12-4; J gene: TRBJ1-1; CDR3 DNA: TGTGCCAGCAAACCCATTCGTGGCACTGAAGCTTTCTTT; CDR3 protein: CASKPIRGTEAFF
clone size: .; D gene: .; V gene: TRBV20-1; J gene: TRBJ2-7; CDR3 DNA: TGCAGTGCTAGTTTTCCCTACGAGCAGTACTTC; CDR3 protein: CSASFPYEQYF
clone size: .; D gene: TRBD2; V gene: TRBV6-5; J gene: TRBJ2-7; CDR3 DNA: TGTGCCAGCAGTTATCGGACTAGCGGATACGAGCAGTACTTC; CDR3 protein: CASSYRTSGYEQYF
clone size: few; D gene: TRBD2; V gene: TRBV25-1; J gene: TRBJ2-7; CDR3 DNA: TGTGCCAGCAGTGAATCGGGGGGACTAGAAGGCGAGCAGTACTTC; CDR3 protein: CASSESGGLEGEQYF
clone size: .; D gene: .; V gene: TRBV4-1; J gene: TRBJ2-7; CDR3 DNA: TGCGCCAGCAGCCAAGATCGGGTCGGCGGGACAACTTACGAGCAGTACTTC; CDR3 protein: CASSQDRVGGTTYEQYF
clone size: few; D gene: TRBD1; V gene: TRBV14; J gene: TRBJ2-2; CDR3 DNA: TGTGCCAGCAGCCAACTCGGACAGGCGGACACCGGGGAGCTGTTTTTT; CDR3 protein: CASSQLGQADTGELFF
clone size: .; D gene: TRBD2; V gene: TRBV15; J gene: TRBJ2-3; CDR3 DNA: TGTGCCACCGGGACTACTAATACGCAGTATTTT; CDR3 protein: CATGTTNTQYF
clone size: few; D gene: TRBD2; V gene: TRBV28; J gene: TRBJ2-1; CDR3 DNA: TGTGCCAGCAGTAGCCTAGCGGGAGATCCCAATGAGCAGTTCTTC; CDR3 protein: CASSSLAGDPNEQFF
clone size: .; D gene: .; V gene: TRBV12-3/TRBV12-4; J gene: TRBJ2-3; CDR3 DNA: TGTGCCACCACCCGGAGCGGACCAAGCGCAGATACGCAGTATTTT; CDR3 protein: CATTRSGPSADTQYF
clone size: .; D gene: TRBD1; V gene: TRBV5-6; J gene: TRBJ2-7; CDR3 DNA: TGTGCCAGCAGCCCACAGGGACAGGAATTCTCCTACGAGCAGTACTTC; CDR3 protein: CASSPQGQEFSYEQYF
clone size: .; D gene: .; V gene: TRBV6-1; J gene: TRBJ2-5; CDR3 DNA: TGTGCCAGCAGTGAATCGGGCCTGCAAGAGACCCAGTACTTC; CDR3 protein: CASSESGLQETQYF
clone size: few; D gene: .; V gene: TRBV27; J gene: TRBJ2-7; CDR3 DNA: TGTGCCAGCAGTTCCACCCGCGGGACATTCTCCTACGAGCAGTACTTC; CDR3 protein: CASSSTRGTFSYEQYF
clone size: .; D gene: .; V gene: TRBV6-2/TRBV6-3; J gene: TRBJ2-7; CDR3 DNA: TGTGCCAGCACCGAAGGGGGATCAGGCTACGAGCAGTACTTC; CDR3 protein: CASTEGGSGYEQYF
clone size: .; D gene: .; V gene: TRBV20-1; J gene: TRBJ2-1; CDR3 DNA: TGCAGTGCTCCTTGGCGGAGCTCCTACAATGAGCAGTTCTTC; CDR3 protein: CSAPWRSSYNEQFF